This T cell receptor (beta chain) appears in the sequencing data of a study of regulatory T cells in long-lasting Graves disease. This CDR3 is built from 18 residues. J was trimmed by 2 bases and V by 3 bases; bases with no gene match: 12. The V gene's germline CDR1 is SGHRS and CDR2 YFSETQ. Time point given: newly diagnosed GD, antithyroid drugs for less than 3 months. Extracted PBMC RNA gave rise to the TCR library. A few counts support this clonotype. CDR3-region Arm-PCR and iRepertoire HTBI primers produced the TCR beta libraries. From the multiplex PCR reads, TCRdb called clonotypes with MiXCR, one entry per CDR3 protein. The sample has some 600,000 distinct CDR3 sequences, about 16% seen once. The same specimen was also included in a second study, on T cells in Graves' hyperthyroidism and ophthalmopathy.

Material: peripheral blood mononuclear cells (PBMCs), obtained at new diagnosis, from a patient treated with antithyroid drugs. The V gene is TRBV5-1, the J gene TRBJ2-7; 12 bases map to TRBD2. This receptor was obtained from a man between 18 and 29 years old with Graves disease. As DNA, the CDR3 is TGCGCCAGCAGCTCGGGGACTAGCGGGCATACCGTCACCTACGAGCAGTACTTC. The encoded protein is CASSSGTSGHTVTYEQYF.